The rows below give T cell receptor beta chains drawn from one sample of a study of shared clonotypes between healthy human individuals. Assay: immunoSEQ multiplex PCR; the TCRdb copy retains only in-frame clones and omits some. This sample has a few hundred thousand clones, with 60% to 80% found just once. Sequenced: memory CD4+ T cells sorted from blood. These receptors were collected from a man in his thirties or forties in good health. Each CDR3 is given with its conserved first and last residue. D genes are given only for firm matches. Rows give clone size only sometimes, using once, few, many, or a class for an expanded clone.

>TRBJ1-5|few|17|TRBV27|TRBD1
CASSPSPGQGALQPQHF
TGTGCCAGCAGTCCCAGTCCCGGACAGGGGGCCCTACAGCCCCAGCATTTT
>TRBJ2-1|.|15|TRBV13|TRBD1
CASSPPGQGYNEQFF
TGTGCCAGCAGCCCTCCGGGACAGGGGTATAATGAGCAGTTCTTC
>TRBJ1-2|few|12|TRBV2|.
CATTTVNYGYTF
TGTGCCACCACAACGGTGAATTATGGCTACACCTTC
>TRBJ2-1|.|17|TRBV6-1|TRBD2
CASSGGSAGVSYNEQFF
TGTGCCAGCAGTGGGGGATCGGCGGGGGTCTCCTACAATGAGCAGTTCTTC
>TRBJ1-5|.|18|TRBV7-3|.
CASSLGAGTNYSNQPQHF
TGTGCCAGCAGCTTAGGAGCCGGGACAAATTATAGCAATCAGCCCCAGCATTTT
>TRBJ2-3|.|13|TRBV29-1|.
CSVDSPGSDTQYF
TGCAGCGTTGACTCTCCGGGGTCAGATACGCAGTATTTT
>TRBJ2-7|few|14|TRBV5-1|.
CASSTDASSYEQYF
TGCGCCAGCTCAACCGACGCGAGCTCCTACGAGCAGTACTTC
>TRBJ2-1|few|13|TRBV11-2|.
CASSLGHNNEQFF
TGTGCCAGCAGCTTAGGGCACAACAATGAGCAGTTCTTC
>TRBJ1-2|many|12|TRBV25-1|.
CASSDPIYGYTF
TGTGCCAGCAGTGATCCGATCTATGGCTACACCTTC
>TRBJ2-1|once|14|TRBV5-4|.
CASSLAMAVREQFF
TGTGCCAGCAGCTTGGCCATGGCCGTCCGTGAGCAGTTCTTC
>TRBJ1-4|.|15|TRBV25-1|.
CASSASFRRDEKLFF
TGTGCCAGCAGTGCGAGTTTTCGGAGAGATGAAAAACTGTTTTTT
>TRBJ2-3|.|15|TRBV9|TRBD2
CASSPGTTRIDTQYF
TGTGCCAGCAGCCCCGGGACTACTAGAATAGATACGCAGTATTTT
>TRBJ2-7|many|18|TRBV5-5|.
CASSSGPTRLVGRYEQYF
TGTGCCAGCAGCTCGGGGCCTACGAGACTAGTTGGTAGGTACGAGCAGTACTTC
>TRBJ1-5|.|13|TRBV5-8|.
CAAGEQMNQPQHF
TGTGCCGCTGGCGAGCAGATGAATCAGCCCCAGCATTTT
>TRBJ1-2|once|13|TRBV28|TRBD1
CASRPQGNYGYTF
TGTGCCAGCAGACCACAGGGGAACTATGGCTACACCTTC
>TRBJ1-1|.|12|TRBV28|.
CASVLGGTEAFF
TGTGCCAGCGTGCTGGGGGGGACTGAAGCTTTCTTT
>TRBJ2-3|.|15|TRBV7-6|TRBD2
CASSLAPGRADTQYF
TGTGCCAGCAGCTTAGCGCCCGGGAGGGCAGATACGCAGTATTTT
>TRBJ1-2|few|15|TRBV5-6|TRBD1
CASSAGQHPTYGYTF
TGTGCCAGCAGCGCGGGACAGCATCCCACCTATGGCTACACCTTC
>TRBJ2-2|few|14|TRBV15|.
CATSRDSYTGELFF
TGTGCCACCAGCCGGGACTCCTACACCGGGGAGCTGTTTTTT
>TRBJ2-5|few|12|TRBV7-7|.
CASSLSGETQYF
TGTGCCAGCAGCCTTAGCGGAGAGACCCAGTACTTC
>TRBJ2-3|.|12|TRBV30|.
CAWSVLTDTQYF
TGTGCCTGGAGTGTACTGACAGATACGCAGTATTTT
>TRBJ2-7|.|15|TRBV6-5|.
CASKISGDWDREQYF
TGTGCCAGCAAAATATCAGGGGATTGGGATCGGGAGCAGTACTTC